These T cell receptor beta chains were read from a single sample in a study of cytomegalovirus exposure and HLA in healthy donors. Generated by immunoSEQ multiplex PCR, the TCRdb table keeps only in-frame clones and is missing some. The table lists about 120,000 clones, around 10% of them singletons. The specimen sequenced was PBMCs. These TCRs come from a man under 40 in good health and CMV-seronegative. Each CDR3 is given with its conserved first and last residue. D genes are given only for firm matches. Clone size, where shown, is once, few, many, or a class for clones that have expanded.

d_gene: TRBD1; abundance: few; j_gene: TRBJ2-7; v_gene: TRBV27; CDR3nt: TGTGCCAGCAGTTTCCCGACAGGGCACTCCTACGAGCAGTACTTC; CDR3aa: CASSFPTGHSYEQYF
d_gene: TRBD2; abundance: few; j_gene: TRBJ2-7; v_gene: TRBV28; CDR3nt: TGTGCCAGCAGTTACCCTGTAGCGGGTCGTGGGGAGCAGTACTTC; CDR3aa: CASSYPVAGRGEQYF
d_gene: .; abundance: .; j_gene: TRBJ1-5; v_gene: TRBV11-2; CDR3nt: TGTGCCAGCAGCTTAGATCTTGGGGGGTATCAGCCCCAGCATTTT; CDR3aa: CASSLDLGGYQPQHF
d_gene: TRBD2; abundance: .; j_gene: TRBJ2-3; v_gene: TRBV9; CDR3nt: TGTGCCAGCAGCGCCTTAGCGGGGAGCACAGATACGCAGTATTTT; CDR3aa: CASSALAGSTDTQYF
d_gene: .; abundance: few; j_gene: TRBJ1-3; v_gene: TRBV21-1; CDR3nt: TGTGCCAGCAGCAAATGCAGGGACAGGGCCAACTCTGGAAACACCATATATTTT; CDR3aa: CASSKCRDRANSGNTIYF
d_gene: .; abundance: .; j_gene: TRBJ2-7; v_gene: TRBV5-1; CDR3nt: TGCGCCAGCAGCCCTATTCAGGGTTACGAGCAGTACTTC; CDR3aa: CASSPIQGYEQYF
d_gene: TRBD1; abundance: few; j_gene: TRBJ2-3; v_gene: TRBV29-1; CDR3nt: TGCAGCGTAGAACGGGACAGGGGGATCACAGATACGCAGTATTTT; CDR3aa: CSVERDRGITDTQYF
d_gene: .; abundance: .; j_gene: TRBJ2-3; v_gene: TRBV18; CDR3nt: TGTGCCAGCTCACCACTGATATCGACGGCAAACCCGGGAGATACGCAGTATTTT; CDR3aa: CASSPLISTANPGDTQYF
d_gene: .; abundance: .; j_gene: TRBJ2-7; v_gene: TRBV5-1; CDR3nt: TGCGCCAGCAGCTTGGAGGGGTCCTACGGGCAGTACTTC; CDR3aa: CASSLEGSYGQYF
d_gene: TRBD2; abundance: .; j_gene: TRBJ2-1; v_gene: TRBV19; CDR3nt: TGTGCCAGTAGTATTAGTAGAGGACTAGCGGGAGAGTACAATGAGCAGTTCTTC; CDR3aa: CASSISRGLAGEYNEQFF
d_gene: TRBD1; abundance: .; j_gene: TRBJ2-5; v_gene: TRBV7-9; CDR3nt: TGTGCCAGCAGCGCTTCCGGGACAGCCCTGAACCAGTACTTC; CDR3aa: CASSASGTALNQYF
d_gene: TRBD1; abundance: .; j_gene: TRBJ2-7; v_gene: TRBV4-1; CDR3nt: TGCGCCAGCAGCCAAGCCCAGGGACAGGGAACCTACGAGCAGTACTTC; CDR3aa: CASSQAQGQGTYEQYF
d_gene: TRBD2; abundance: few; j_gene: TRBJ2-1; v_gene: TRBV10-1; CDR3nt: TGCGCCAGCAGTGGGGGACTAGCGGGCGACTACAATGAGCAGTTCTTC; CDR3aa: CASSGGLAGDYNEQFF
d_gene: .; abundance: .; j_gene: TRBJ1-5; v_gene: TRBV6-5; CDR3nt: TGTGCCAGCAGTGGACATAGCAATCAGCCCCAGCATTTT; CDR3aa: CASSGHSNQPQHF
d_gene: .; abundance: few; j_gene: TRBJ2-1; v_gene: TRBV4-2; CDR3nt: TGTGCCAGCAGCTCCCGTCTCGATGAGCAGTTCTTC; CDR3aa: CASSSRLDEQFF
d_gene: TRBD1; abundance: few; j_gene: TRBJ2-5; v_gene: TRBV7-9; CDR3nt: TGTGCCAGCAGCGGGACAGCCGGGGAGACCCAGTACTTC; CDR3aa: CASSGTAGETQYF
d_gene: .; abundance: few; j_gene: TRBJ2-7; v_gene: TRBV6-5; CDR3nt: TGTGCCAGCAGACTTACAGCAACCGGATACGAGCAGTACTTC; CDR3aa: CASRLTATGYEQYF
d_gene: .; abundance: .; j_gene: TRBJ2-3; v_gene: TRBV19; CDR3nt: TGTGCCAGTACCATAGGGGGGGGTCGCACAGATACGCAGTATTTT; CDR3aa: CASTIGGGRTDTQYF
d_gene: TRBD1; abundance: .; j_gene: TRBJ2-1; v_gene: TRBV5-4; CDR3nt: TGTGCCAGCAGGCCGGACAGGGGTGAGCAGTTCTTC; CDR3aa: CASRPDRGEQFF
d_gene: .; abundance: .; j_gene: TRBJ2-3; v_gene: TRBV11-2; CDR3nt: TGTGCCAGCAGCCCGGTGGGGCAGCACACAGATACGCAGTATTTT; CDR3aa: CASSPVGQHTDTQYF
d_gene: .; abundance: .; j_gene: TRBJ1-5; v_gene: TRBV7-9; CDR3nt: TGTGCCAGCAGCCCAACAGGTAGCAATCAGCCCCAGCATTTT; CDR3aa: CASSPTGSNQPQHF
d_gene: TRBD2; abundance: .; j_gene: TRBJ2-2; v_gene: TRBV10-3; CDR3nt: TGTGCCACCGCTAGCGGGGGGGCCAACACCGGGGAGCTGTTTTTT; CDR3aa: CATASGGANTGELFF
d_gene: TRBD2; abundance: few; j_gene: TRBJ2-7; v_gene: TRBV11-1; CDR3nt: TGTGCCAGCAGCTTAGCGGGAGGGAGCTCCTACGAGCAGTACTTC; CDR3aa: CASSLAGGSSYEQYF
d_gene: TRBD1; abundance: .; j_gene: TRBJ1-5; v_gene: TRBV19; CDR3nt: TGTGCCAGTACCCCTAGTGGGACAGGGGGTCAGCCCCAGCATTTT; CDR3aa: CASTPSGTGGQPQHF
d_gene: .; abundance: .; j_gene: TRBJ1-2; v_gene: TRBV5-4; CDR3nt: TGTGCCAGCACCAGGACTCAGGCGGGCTTTGGCTACACCTTC; CDR3aa: CASTRTQAGFGYTF
d_gene: TRBD2; abundance: few; j_gene: TRBJ2-7; v_gene: TRBV4-1; CDR3nt: TGCGCCAGCAGCCAACGGACTAGTGGGAGATCCTACGAGCAGTACTTC; CDR3aa: CASSQRTSGRSYEQYF
d_gene: .; abundance: .; j_gene: TRBJ2-7; v_gene: TRBV29-1; CDR3nt: TGCAGCGTCGTGTCCTACGAGCAGTACTTC; CDR3aa: CSVVSYEQYF
d_gene: .; abundance: .; j_gene: TRBJ1-6; v_gene: TRBV11-2; CDR3nt: TGTGCCAGCAGCTTACCCCAGACCCGGGGTTCACCCCTCCACTTT; CDR3aa: CASSLPQTRGSPLHF
d_gene: TRBD1; abundance: few; j_gene: TRBJ1-1; v_gene: TRBV5-1; CDR3nt: TGCGCCAGCAATCATAGACAGGGTGGGATGAACACTGAAGCTTTCTTT; CDR3aa: CASNHRQGGMNTEAFF
d_gene: TRBD1; abundance: .; j_gene: TRBJ2-7; v_gene: TRBV5-4; CDR3nt: TGTGCCAGCAGCGGGACAGGCCGGGGAGAGCAGTACTTC; CDR3aa: CASSGTGRGEQYF
d_gene: .; abundance: .; j_gene: TRBJ2-1; v_gene: TRBV29-1; CDR3nt: TGCAGCGTGCCCACCGGGACTTCGGCTTTTGAGCAGTTCTTC; CDR3aa: CSVPTGTSAFEQFF
d_gene: .; abundance: .; j_gene: TRBJ1-1; v_gene: TRBV6-5; CDR3nt: TGTGCCAGCAGTTCTCGGGGGATTTTCATGAACACTGAAGCTTTCTTT; CDR3aa: CASSSRGIFMNTEAFF
d_gene: TRBD1; abundance: .; j_gene: TRBJ1-1; v_gene: TRBV4-3; CDR3nt: TGCGCCAGCAGTACTGAAGACAGGGCCAACACTGAAGCTTTCTTT; CDR3aa: CASSTEDRANTEAFF
d_gene: TRBD1; abundance: few; j_gene: TRBJ1-2; v_gene: TRBV2; CDR3nt: TGTGCCAGCGACAGGGGGGCGGGAGGCTACACCTTC; CDR3aa: CASDRGAGGYTF
d_gene: TRBD1; abundance: .; j_gene: TRBJ2-7; v_gene: TRBV4-1; CDR3nt: TGCGCCAGCAGCCAAGAGGAACAGGGGGCAAGATACGAGCAGTACTTC; CDR3aa: CASSQEEQGARYEQYF
d_gene: .; abundance: few; j_gene: TRBJ2-5; v_gene: TRBV2; CDR3nt: TGTGCCAGCACGAGGGCAGAGACCCAGTACTTC; CDR3aa: CASTRAETQYF
d_gene: TRBD1; abundance: few; j_gene: TRBJ1-6; v_gene: TRBV5-4; CDR3nt: TGTGCCAGCAGCCCAACGGGACAGGGGTTTAATTCACCCCTCCACTTT; CDR3aa: CASSPTGQGFNSPLHF